This TCR beta chain came from a study of cytomegalovirus exposure and HLA in healthy donors. Looked up from germline, CDR1 is SGDLS and CDR2 is YYNGEE. J gave up 6 bases and V 4 bases, and 7 bases lay outside the gene matches. The CDR3 loop spans 16 amino acids. Primers included in the PCR were 60 Vbeta and 13 Jbeta primers. The data were produced by immunoSEQ multiplex PCR, yet TCRdb's version contains in-frame clones alone and is incomplete. The sample lists about 150,000 clones, about 80% occurring once. The chain recombines TRBV9 with TRBJ2-1; 13 nucleotides line up with TRBD2. The sequencing sample was made of PBMCs. The sequence was collected from a woman aged 40 to 55 in good health and CMV-seronegative. CDR3 bases: TGTGCCAGCAGCACCCTACTAGCGGGAGGGCGCAATGAGCAGTTCTTC. Translated: CASSTLLAGGRNEQFF.